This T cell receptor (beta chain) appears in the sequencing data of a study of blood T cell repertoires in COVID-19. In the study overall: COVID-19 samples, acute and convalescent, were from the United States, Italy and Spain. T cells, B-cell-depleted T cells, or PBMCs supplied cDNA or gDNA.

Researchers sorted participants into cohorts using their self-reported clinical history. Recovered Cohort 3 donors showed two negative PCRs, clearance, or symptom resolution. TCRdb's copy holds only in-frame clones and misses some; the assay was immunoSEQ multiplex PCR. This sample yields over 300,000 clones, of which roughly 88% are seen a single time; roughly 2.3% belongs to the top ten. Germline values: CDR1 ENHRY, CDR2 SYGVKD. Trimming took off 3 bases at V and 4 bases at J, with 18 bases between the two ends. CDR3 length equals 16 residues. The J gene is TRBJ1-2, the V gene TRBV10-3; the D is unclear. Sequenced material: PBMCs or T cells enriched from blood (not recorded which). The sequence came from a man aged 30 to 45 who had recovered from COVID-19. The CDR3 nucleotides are TGTGCCATCAGTGAAAACCTCGGCGGGTATTTCTATGGCTACACCTTC. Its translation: CAISENLGGYFYGYTF.